This TCR beta chain comes out of a study of blood T cell repertoires in COVID-19. About the study: The United States, Italy and Spain provided the acute and convalescent COVID-19 samples. PBMCs, B-cell-depleted T cells, or T cells provided the cDNA or gDNA that made up the material.

Authors' methods: From reference gene primer amplification, estimates of nucleated cell counts were derived. TCRdb's table, derived via immunoSEQ multiplex PCR, lists solely in-frame clones and lacks some. V, J and clone size are taken as reported in that table, and D and trimming were inferred from the DNA itself. This sample has about 330,000 clones, with roughly 84% found just once. Donors in Cohort 3 who had recovered were those with two negative PCRs, healthcare professional clearance, or resolution of their symptoms. The receptor comes from a woman under 40 who had recovered from COVID-19. Sequencing was performed on PBMCs or T cells enriched from blood (not recorded which).

The CDR3 sequence: CASSEYGQSFHSPLHF. CDR3 nucleotide sequence: TGTGCCAGCAGTGAATACGGACAGAGCTTCCATTCACCCCTCCACTTT. This chain joins TRBV25-1 and TRBJ1-6; the D gene is possibly TRBD1 (6 bases). The germline gives CDR1 MGHDK, CDR2 SYGVNS. CDR3 size: 16 residues. The V gene lost 0 bases and the J gene lost 8 bases, with 14 bases spanning the gap.